A selection of T cell receptor beta chains follows, all from one sample in a study of blood T cell repertoires in COVID-19. TCRdb keeps only in-frame clones here, not all; method: immunoSEQ multiplex PCR. In the table there are around 220,000 clones, around 86% of which are singletons. Sequenced input: peripheral blood. The receptors here all came from a man aged 45-60 years with acute or convalescent COVID-19. Both conserved end residues are part of each CDR3. D genes are given only for firm matches. Clone size is given for some rows only: seen once, a few or many times, or a class if the clone is expanded.

clone size,J gene,V gene,D gene,CDR3 length,CDR3 protein,CDR3 DNA
.,TRBJ2-1,TRBV4-1,TRBD2,14,CASKRGRSYNEQFF,TGCGCCAGCAAGCGGGGGCGGTCCTACAATGAGCAGTTCTTC
.,TRBJ1-6,TRBV7-9,.,18,CATDGGFAESSYNSPLHF,TGTGCCACTGACGGGGGGTTCGCGGAAAGCTCCTATAATTCACCCCTCCACTTT
few,TRBJ1-1,TRBV7-3,TRBD1,13,CASSFQGAGEAFF,TGTGCCAGCAGCTTCCAGGGGGCAGGTGAAGCTTTCTTT
.,TRBJ1-1,TRBV6-5,TRBD1,11,CASSLQGEAFF,TGTGCCAGCAGTTTACAGGGGGAAGCTTTCTTT
.,TRBJ2-1,TRBV20-1,.,15,CSASRGTPPDNEQFF,TGCAGTGCTAGTCGCGGGACTCCCCCTGACAATGAGCAGTTCTTC
.,TRBJ2-1,TRBV6-5,TRBD1,12,CASRDTGDEQFF,TGTGCCAGCAGAGATACAGGGGATGAGCAGTTCTTC
.,TRBJ1-4,TRBV7-8,.,15,CASSLLAVRHEKLFF,TGTGCCAGCAGCTTATTAGCAGTCCGTCATGAAAAACTGTTTTTT
few,TRBJ2-5,TRBV7-3,TRBD2,14,CASSPAGLQETQYF,TGTGCCAGCAGCCCAGCGGGGCTGCAAGAGACCCAGTACTTC
.,TRBJ1-2,TRBV19,TRBD1,17,CASSKTTITGGSYGYTF,TGTGCCAGTAGCAAAACGACAATTACAGGGGGCTCCTATGGCTACACCTTC
.,TRBJ1-2,TRBV7-2,.,12,CASSLRGYGYTF,TGTGCCAGCAGCTTACGAGGGTATGGCTACACCTTC
.,TRBJ1-6,TRBV18,TRBD1,15,CASSLDRVGGSPLHF,TGTGCCAGCTCTCTTGACAGGGTAGGGGGCTCACCCCTCCACTTT
.,TRBJ2-5,TRBV29-1,.,13,CSVDRGDQETQYF,TGCAGCGTTGACAGGGGAGACCAAGAGACCCAGTACTTC
.,TRBJ2-1,TRBV30,.,12,CAWRPVTNEQFF,TGTGCCTGGAGGCCAGTGACAAATGAGCAGTTCTTC
few,TRBJ1-4,TRBV19,.,15,CASSDSGTTGEKLFF,TGTGCCAGTAGTGACTCCGGGACAACAGGCGAAAAACTGTTTTTT
.,TRBJ1-1,TRBV5-1,.,14,CASSLARPNTEAFF,TGCGCCAGCAGCTTGGCGCGGCCGAACACTGAAGCTTTCTTT
few,TRBJ1-1,TRBV30,.,12,CAWSYPNTEAFF,TGTGCCTGGAGTTATCCGAACACTGAAGCTTTCTTT
once,TRBJ2-7,TRBV5-1,.,16,CASSLASAGKTYEQYF,TGCGCCAGCAGCTTGGCCTCGGCAGGCAAAACCTACGAGCAGTACTTC
.,TRBJ2-5,TRBV10-2,.,13,CASRRGYQETQYF,TGCGCCAGCAGGAGGGGGTACCAAGAGACCCAGTACTTC
.,TRBJ2-1,TRBV3-1/TRBV3-2,TRBD2,18,CASSPHRRTSGDYNEQFF,TGTGCCAGCAGCCCCCACCGCAGGACTAGCGGGGACTACAATGAGCAGTTCTTC
.,TRBJ1-2,TRBV2,TRBD1,14,CASRPTGEAYGYTF,TGTGCCAGCAGGCCGACAGGGGAGGCCTATGGCTACACCTTC
.,TRBJ1-5,TRBV6-5,TRBD1,15,CASRESGQRNQPQHF,TGTGCCAGCAGAGAGTCGGGACAGCGCAATCAGCCCCAGCATTTT
.,TRBJ2-3,TRBV27,.,14,CASSPQTAWNTQYF,TGTGCCAGCAGTCCTCAGACAGCCTGGAATACGCAGTATTTT
.,TRBJ2-7,TRBV6-5,.,14,CASRPTGILYEQYF,TGTGCCAGCAGACCGACAGGAATTCTCTACGAGCAGTACTTC
.,TRBJ1-4,TRBV15,TRBD1,15,CATSTRDRSSEKLFF,TGTGCCACCAGCACTCGGGACAGATCTTCAGAAAAACTGTTTTTT
.,TRBJ2-7,TRBV7-9,.,14,CASSLGWSSYEQYF,TGTGCCAGCAGCTTAGGGTGGAGCTCCTACGAGCAGTACTTC
.,TRBJ1-1,TRBV6-1,TRBD1,16,CASREPGQGMNTEAFF,TGTGCCAGCAGGGAACCGGGACAGGGGATGAACACTGAAGCTTTCTTT
.,TRBJ2-1,TRBV19,TRBD1,15,CASSATGGFYNEQFF,TGTGCCAGTAGTGCGACAGGGGGATTCTACAATGAGCAGTTCTTC
.,TRBJ1-5,TRBV2,.,14,CASTSEGGNQPQHF,TGTGCCAGCACTTCTGAGGGGGGCAATCAGCCCCAGCATTTT
.,TRBJ1-5,TRBV13,.,12,CASSLRGQPQHF,TGTGCCAGCAGCCTAAGGGGTCAGCCCCAGCATTTT
.,TRBJ2-1,TRBV18,.,13,CASSPPVSAEQFF,TGTGCCAGCTCACCACCGGTTAGCGCTGAGCAGTTCTTC
.,TRBJ1-2,TRBV5-5,TRBD1,15,CASSPDRGPGYGYTF,TGTGCCAGCAGCCCGGACAGGGGGCCGGGCTATGGCTACACCTTC
.,TRBJ2-6,TRBV28,.,18,CASSSSDSGNSGANVLTF,TGTGCCAGCAGTTCCTCGGACAGTGGGAACTCTGGGGCCAACGTCCTGACTTTC
.,TRBJ1-1,TRBV10-3,TRBD1,15,CAISESGQGGTEAFF,TGTGCCATCAGTGAGTCAGGACAGGGGGGCACTGAAGCTTTCTTT
.,TRBJ1-1,TRBV6-6,.,12,CASIGGGTEAFF,TGTGCCAGCATCGGGGGGGGCACTGAAGCTTTCTTT
.,TRBJ1-5,TRBV19,.,16,CASSIGGPGGNQPQHF,TGTGCCAGTAGTATTGGAGGCCCGGGGGGCAATCAGCCCCAGCATTTT
.,TRBJ1-2,TRBV15,TRBD1,17,CATSGGDRGSWAHGYTF,TGTGCCACCAGCGGGGGGGACAGGGGAAGTTGGGCACATGGCTACACCTTC
.,TRBJ1-4,TRBV4-1,.,16,CASSQGIGRTNEKLFF,TGCGCCAGCAGCCAAGGAATTGGCAGGACTAATGAAAAACTGTTTTTT
.,TRBJ1-5,TRBV7-9,.,14,CASSSRGGNQPQHF,TGTGCCAGCAGCAGCCGGGGGGGCAATCAGCCCCAGCATTTT
.,TRBJ1-2,TRBV12-3/TRBV12-4,TRBD1,13,CASSPQGARGYTF,TGTGCCAGCAGTCCGCAGGGGGCGCGTGGCTACACCTTC
.,TRBJ2-1,TRBV11-2,.,15,CASSLDRQSYNEQFF,TGTGCCAGCAGCTTAGATAGACAGAGCTACAATGAGCAGTTCTTC
.,TRBJ2-1,TRBV5-1,.,15,CASNLEGLSYNEQFF,TGCGCCAGCAACTTGGAGGGGCTCTCCTACAATGAGCAGTTCTTC
.,TRBJ1-4,TRBV3-1/TRBV3-2,.,14,CASSQGGAGEKLFF,TGTGCCAGCAGCCAAGGCGGGGCTGGGGAAAAACTGTTTTTT
.,TRBJ1-1,TRBV5-4,.,15,CASSPMGGLVTEAFF,TGTGCCAGCAGCCCGATGGGGGGTCTCGTCACTGAAGCTTTCTTT
.,TRBJ2-2,TRBV9,.,14,CASSPPVNTGELFF,TGTGCCAGCAGTCCCCCGGTGAACACCGGGGAGCTGTTTTTT
.,TRBJ2-2,TRBV11-1,TRBD2,15,CASSVSGGPTGELFF,TGTGCCAGCAGCGTTAGCGGGGGCCCCACCGGGGAGCTGTTTTTT
.,TRBJ2-1,TRBV6-5,TRBD2,15,CASSYGGGTYNEQFF,TGTGCCAGCAGTTACGGGGGGGGTACCTACAATGAGCAGTTCTTC
.,TRBJ2-2,TRBV5-1,.,15,CASSPGRANTGELFF,TGCGCCAGCAGCCCCGGCCGGGCGAACACCGGGGAGCTGTTTTTT